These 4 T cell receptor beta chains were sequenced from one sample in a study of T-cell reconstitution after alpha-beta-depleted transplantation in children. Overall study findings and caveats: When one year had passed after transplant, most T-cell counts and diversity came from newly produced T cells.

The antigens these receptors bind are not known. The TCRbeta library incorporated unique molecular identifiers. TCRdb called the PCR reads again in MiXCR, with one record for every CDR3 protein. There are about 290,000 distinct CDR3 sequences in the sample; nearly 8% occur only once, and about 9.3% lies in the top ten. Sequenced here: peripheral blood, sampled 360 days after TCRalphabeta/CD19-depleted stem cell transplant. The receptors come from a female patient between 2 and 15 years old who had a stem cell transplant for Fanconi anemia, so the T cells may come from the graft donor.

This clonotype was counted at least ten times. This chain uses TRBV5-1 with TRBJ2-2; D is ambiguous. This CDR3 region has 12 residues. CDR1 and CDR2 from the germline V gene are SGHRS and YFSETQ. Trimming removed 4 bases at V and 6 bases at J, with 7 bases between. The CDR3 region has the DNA TGCGCCAGCAGCACCGACCCCGGGGAGCTGTTTTTT. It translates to CASSTDPGELFF.

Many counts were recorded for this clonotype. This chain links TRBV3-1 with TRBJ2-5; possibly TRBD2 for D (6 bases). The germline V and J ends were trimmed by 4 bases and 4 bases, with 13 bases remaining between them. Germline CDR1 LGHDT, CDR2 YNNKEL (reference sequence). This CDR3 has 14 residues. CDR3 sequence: CASSPWDSAETQYF. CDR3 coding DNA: TGTGCCAGCAGCCCCTGGGACTCCGCAGAGACCCAGTACTTC.

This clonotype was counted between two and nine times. In DNA form, the CDR3 reads TGTGCCAGCAGTTTGGATCTGGGGACAGATACGCAGTATTTT. As protein: CASSLDLGTDTQYF. The gene calls are TRBV6-5 and TRBJ2-3; D is unresolved. The CDR3 has 14 amino acids. Germline CDR1 and CDR2: MNHEY and SVGAGI. Trimming removed 4 bases at V and 3 bases at J, with 11 bases between.

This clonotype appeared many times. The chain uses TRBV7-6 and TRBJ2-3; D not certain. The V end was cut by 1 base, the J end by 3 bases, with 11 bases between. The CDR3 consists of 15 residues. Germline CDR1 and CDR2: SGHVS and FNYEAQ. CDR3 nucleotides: TGTGCCAGCAGCTTAGGGATTACAAAGACAGATACGCAGTATTTT. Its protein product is CASSLGITKTDTQYF. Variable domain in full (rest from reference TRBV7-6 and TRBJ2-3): GAGVSQSPRYKVTKRGQDVALRCDPISGHVSLYWYRQALGQGPEFLTYFNYEAQQDKSGLPNDRFSAERPEGSISTLTIQRTEQRDSAMYRCASSLGITKTDTQYFGPGTRLTVL.